Following are 9 T cell receptor beta chains from one sample sequenced in a study of blood T cells in healthy people across ages. Primers used in a second PCR of roughly 7 to 12 cycles were a sample-barcoded 5' primer and a J-beta primer mix. Each CDR3 protein is one row after TCRdb ran MiXCR on the 5' RACE reads. The sample contains about 1.5 million distinct CDR3 sequences, 42% of which appear only once. Sequenced sample: blood. The receptors come from a young woman in good health.

J is TRBJ1-2 and V is TRBV4-3, with D possibly TRBD1 on 5 matching bases. The CDR3 contains 14 residues. V gave up 0 bases and J gave up 8 bases, with 13 bases separating them. Germline loops: CDR1 LGHNA, CDR2 YSLEER. The CDR3 sequence is CASSQDRGWGGYTF. CDR3 nucleotide sequence: TGCGCCAGCAGCCAAGATCGAGGGTGGGGCGGCTACACCTTC.

The J gene is TRBJ2-5, the V gene TRBV18; D is uncertain. Trimming cost V 5 bases and J 5 bases, with 9 bases left between them. The length of the CDR3 is 12 residues. The germline V gene encodes CDR1 KGHSH and CDR2 LQKENI. In DNA, the CDR3 is TGTGCCAGCTCAACCCGCGAGGAGACCCAGTACTTC. This translates into CASSTREETQYF.

The chain recombines TRBV7-9 with TRBJ1-2; no clear D gene. Germline V gene data show CDR1 as SEHNR and CDR2 as FQNEAQ (reference sequence). V lost 7 bases, J lost 4 bases, and 10 bases lay in between. This CDR3 is built from 12 residues. CDR3 DNA: TGTGCCAGCACCCCATCGGGCTATGGCTACACCTTC. Its protein is CASTPSGYGYTF.

The table lists this clonotype with a few counts. This chain links TRBV20-1 with TRBJ1-5; the D gene is possibly TRBD1 (6 bases). This CDR3 contains 15 residues. Germline CDR1 and CDR2: DFQATT and SNEGSKA (reference sequence). V was pared by 3 bases and J by 2 bases, with 14 bases between. The CDR3 reads CSARTRGGGNQPQHF. CDR3 coding DNA: TGCAGTGCTAGGACTAGAGGGGGTGGCAATCAGCCCCAGCATTTT.

Worth noting for this clonotype: Germline is not matched at one junction end, which may reflect a read error. This chain uses TRBV3-1 with TRBJ1-1; weak D call: TRBD1 (6 bases). Germline values: CDR1 LGHDT, CDR2 YNNKEL (reference sequence). The CDR3 runs to 16 residues. CDR3 bases: TGTGCCAGCAGCCAAAGGCTGACAGGCCTGAACACTGAAGTTTTCTTT. It yields the protein CASSQRLTGLNTEVFF.

The chain recombines TRBV27 with TRBJ1-1; D perhaps matches TRBD1 (5 bases). The CDR3 spans 14 residues. The V gene lost 5 bases and the J gene lost 1 base, with 11 bases spanning the gap. The germline gives CDR1 MNHEY, CDR2 SMNVEV (reference sequence). The CDR3 protein is CASSHWGGNTEAFF. As DNA, the CDR3 is TGTGCCAGCAGTCACTGGGGGGGGAACACTGAAGCTTTCTTT.

CDR3 bases: TGTGCCAGCAGCTTAAACCGGGAGCCCTACAATGAGCAGTTCTTC. It yields the protein CASSLNREPYNEQFF. This chain uses TRBV7-9 with TRBJ2-1, with D possibly being TRBD2 (6 bases). This CDR3 contains 15 residues. CDR1 and CDR2 from the germline V gene are SEHNR and FQNEAQ (reference sequence). Trimming took 2 bases from V and 2 from J, leaving 10 bases between them.

V gene TRBV5-1 combines with J gene TRBJ2-5; 11 bases line up with TRBD1. The J call is uncertain, as TRBJ2-7 better fits the DNA end. CDR1 is SGHRS, CDR2 YFSETQ, per germline. The CDR3 is 14 amino acids. This chain's CDR3 is CASSKGQGEYEQYF. DNA for the CDR3: TGCGCCAGCAGCAAGGGACAGGGGGAGTACGAGCAGTACTTC.

This clonotype was counted between two and nine times. The CDR3 loop is CASSNLPPSPEAFF. The CDR3 region has the DNA TGTGCCAGCAGCAATTTGCCCCCCAGCCCTGAAGCTTTCTTT. This rearrangement joins TRBV21-1 to TRBJ1-1; the DNA was not used to check the table's D call, TRBD1. TRBV21-1 is a listed pseudogene. The CDR3 loop spans 14 amino acids.